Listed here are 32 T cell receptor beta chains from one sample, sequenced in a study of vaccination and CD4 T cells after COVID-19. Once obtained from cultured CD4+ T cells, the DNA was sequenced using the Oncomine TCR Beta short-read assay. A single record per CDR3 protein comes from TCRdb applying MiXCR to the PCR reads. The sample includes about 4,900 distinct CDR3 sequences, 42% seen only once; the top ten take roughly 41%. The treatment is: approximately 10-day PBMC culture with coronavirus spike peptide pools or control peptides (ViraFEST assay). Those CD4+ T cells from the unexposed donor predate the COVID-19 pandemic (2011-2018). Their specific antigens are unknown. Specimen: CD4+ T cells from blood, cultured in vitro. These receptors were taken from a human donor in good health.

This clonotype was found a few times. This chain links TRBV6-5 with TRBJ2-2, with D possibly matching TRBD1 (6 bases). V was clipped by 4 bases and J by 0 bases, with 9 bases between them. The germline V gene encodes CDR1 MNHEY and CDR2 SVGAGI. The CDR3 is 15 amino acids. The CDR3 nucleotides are TGTGCCAGCAGTTCCGGGACAACGAACACCGGGGAGCTGTTTTTT. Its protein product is CASSSGTTNTGELFF.

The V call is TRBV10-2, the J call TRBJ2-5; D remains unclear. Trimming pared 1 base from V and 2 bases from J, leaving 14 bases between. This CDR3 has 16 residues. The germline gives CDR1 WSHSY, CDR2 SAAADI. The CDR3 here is CASSELGVPLQETQYF. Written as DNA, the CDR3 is TGCGCCAGCAGTGAGTTAGGCGTACCCTTGCAAGAGACCCAGTACTTC.

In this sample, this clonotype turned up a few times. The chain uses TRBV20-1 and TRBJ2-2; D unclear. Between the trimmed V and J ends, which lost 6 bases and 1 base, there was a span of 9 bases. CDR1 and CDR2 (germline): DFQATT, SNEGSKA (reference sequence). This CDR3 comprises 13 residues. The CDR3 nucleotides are TGCAGTGCCATTGACGGGAACACCGGGGAGCTGTTTTTT. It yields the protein CSAIDGNTGELFF.

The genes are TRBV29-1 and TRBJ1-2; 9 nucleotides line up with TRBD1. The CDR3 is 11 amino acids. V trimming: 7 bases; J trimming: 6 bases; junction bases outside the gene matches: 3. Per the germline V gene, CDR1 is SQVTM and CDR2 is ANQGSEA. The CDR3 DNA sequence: TGCAGCGGGGGACAGGGAAATGGCTACACCTTC. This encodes CSGGQGNGYTF.

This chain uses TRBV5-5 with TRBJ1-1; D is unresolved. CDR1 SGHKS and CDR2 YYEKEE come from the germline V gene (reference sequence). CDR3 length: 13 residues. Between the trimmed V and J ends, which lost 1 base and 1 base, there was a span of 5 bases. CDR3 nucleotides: TGTGCCAGCAGCTTGAACAGGAACACTGAAGCTTTCTTT. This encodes CASSLNRNTEAFF.

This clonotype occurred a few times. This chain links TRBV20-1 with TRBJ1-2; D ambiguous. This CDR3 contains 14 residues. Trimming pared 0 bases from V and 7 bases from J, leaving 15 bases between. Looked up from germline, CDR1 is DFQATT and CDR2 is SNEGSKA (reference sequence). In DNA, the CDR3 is TGCAGTGCTAGAGATCTGATTCAAGGTCCTGGCTACACCTTC. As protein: CSARDLIQGPGYTF.

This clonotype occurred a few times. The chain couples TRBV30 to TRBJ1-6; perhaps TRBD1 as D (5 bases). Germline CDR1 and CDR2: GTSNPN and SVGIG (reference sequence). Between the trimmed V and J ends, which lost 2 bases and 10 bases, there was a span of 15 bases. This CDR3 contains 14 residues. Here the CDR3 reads CAWSIPGTYSPLHF. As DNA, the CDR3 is TGTGCCTGGAGTATCCCAGGGACTTACTCACCCCTCCACTTT.

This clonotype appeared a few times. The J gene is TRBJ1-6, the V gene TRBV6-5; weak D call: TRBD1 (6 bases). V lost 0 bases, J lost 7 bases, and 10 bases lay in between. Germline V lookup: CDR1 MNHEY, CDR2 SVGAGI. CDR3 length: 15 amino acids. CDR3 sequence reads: CASSYSDSRNSPLHF. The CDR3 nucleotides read TGTGCCAGCAGTTACTCGGACAGCAGAAATTCACCCCTCCACTTT.

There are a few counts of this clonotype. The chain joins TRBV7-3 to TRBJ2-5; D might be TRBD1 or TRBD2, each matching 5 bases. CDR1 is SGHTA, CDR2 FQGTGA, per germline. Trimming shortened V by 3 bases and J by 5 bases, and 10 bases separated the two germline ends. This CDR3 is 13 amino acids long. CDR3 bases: TGTGCCAGCAGCTTGCTAGCAGGGGAGACCCAGTACTTC. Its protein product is CASSLLAGETQYF.

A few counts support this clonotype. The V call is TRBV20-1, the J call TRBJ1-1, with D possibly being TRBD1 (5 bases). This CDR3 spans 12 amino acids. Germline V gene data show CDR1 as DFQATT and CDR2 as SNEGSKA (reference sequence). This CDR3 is CTASGPGAEAFF. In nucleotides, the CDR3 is TGCACCGCCTCGGGGCCTGGGGCTGAAGCTTTCTTT.

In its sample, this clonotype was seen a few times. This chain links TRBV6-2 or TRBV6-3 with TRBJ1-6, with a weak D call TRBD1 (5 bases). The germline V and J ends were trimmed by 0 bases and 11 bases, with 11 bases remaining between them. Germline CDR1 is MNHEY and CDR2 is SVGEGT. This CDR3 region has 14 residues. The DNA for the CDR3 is TGTGCCAGCAGTTACTCGGGACCTTCGGCACCCCTCCACTTT. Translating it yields CASSYSGPSAPLHF.

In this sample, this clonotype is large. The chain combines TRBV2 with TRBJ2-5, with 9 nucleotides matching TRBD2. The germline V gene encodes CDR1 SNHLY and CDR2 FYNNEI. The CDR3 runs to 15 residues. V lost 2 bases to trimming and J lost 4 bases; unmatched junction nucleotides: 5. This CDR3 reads CASSEFAGGLETQYF. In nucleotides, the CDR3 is TGTGCCAGCAGTGAATTTGCGGGGGGGCTAGAGACCCAGTACTTC.

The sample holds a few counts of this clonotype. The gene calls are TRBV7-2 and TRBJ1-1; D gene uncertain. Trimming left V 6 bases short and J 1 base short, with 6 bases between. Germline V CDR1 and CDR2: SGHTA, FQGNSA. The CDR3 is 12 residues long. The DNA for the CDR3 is TGTGCCAGCAGTCCCTGGAACACTGAAGCTTTCTTT. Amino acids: CASSPWNTEAFF.

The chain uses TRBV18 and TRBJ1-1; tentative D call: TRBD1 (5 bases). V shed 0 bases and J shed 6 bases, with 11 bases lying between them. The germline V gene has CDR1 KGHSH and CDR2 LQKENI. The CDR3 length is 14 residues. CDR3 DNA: TGTGCCAGCTCACCACCGGAGGGGTCCGCTGAAGCTTTCTTT. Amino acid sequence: CASSPPEGSAEAFF.

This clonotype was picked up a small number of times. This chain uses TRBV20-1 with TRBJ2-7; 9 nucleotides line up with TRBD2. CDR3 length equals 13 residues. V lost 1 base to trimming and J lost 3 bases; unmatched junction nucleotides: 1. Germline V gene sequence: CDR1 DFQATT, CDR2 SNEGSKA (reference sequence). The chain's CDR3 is CSARVLAGYEQYF. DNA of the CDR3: TGCAGTGCTAGAGTACTAGCGGGCTACGAGCAGTACTTC.

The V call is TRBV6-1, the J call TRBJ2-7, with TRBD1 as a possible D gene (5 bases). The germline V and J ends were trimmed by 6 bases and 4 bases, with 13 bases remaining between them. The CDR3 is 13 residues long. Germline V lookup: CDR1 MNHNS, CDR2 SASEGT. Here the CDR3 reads CASSLTGHYEQYF. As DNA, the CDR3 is TGTGCCAGCAGCCTAACAGGACATTACGAGCAGTACTTC.

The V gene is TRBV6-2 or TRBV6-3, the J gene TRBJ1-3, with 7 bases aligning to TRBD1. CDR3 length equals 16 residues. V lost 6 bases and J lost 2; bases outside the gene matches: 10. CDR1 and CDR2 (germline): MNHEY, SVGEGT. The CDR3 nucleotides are TGTGCCAGCAGCCCTACGCCGGACAGGCCTGGAAACACCATATATTTT. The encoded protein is CASSPTPDRPGNTIYF.

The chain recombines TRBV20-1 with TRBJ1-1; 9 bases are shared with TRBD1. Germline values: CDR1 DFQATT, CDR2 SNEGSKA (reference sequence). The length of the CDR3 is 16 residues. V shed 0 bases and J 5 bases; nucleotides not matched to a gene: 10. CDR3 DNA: TGCAGTGCTAGAGATCCAACGGACAGGGGTCTTACTGAAGCTTTCTTT. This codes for CSARDPTDRGLTEAFF.

The CDR3 DNA sequence: TGCAGTGCTAGCAGAAACACCGGGGAGCTGTTTTTT. Protein sequence: CSASRNTGELFF. The V and J genes are TRBV20-1 and TRBJ2-2, with D unresolved. Germline V gene lookup returns CDR1 DFQATT and CDR2 SNEGSKA (reference sequence). The CDR3 length is 12 residues. Trimming shortened V by 3 bases and J by 2 bases, and 4 bases separated the two germline ends.

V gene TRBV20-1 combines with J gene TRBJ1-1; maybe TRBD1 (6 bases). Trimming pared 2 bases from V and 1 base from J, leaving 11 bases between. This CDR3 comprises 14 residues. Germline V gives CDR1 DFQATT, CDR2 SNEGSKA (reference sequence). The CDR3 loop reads CSARIQGKNTEAFF. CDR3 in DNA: TGCAGTGCTAGAATCCAGGGGAAGAACACTGAAGCTTTCTTT.

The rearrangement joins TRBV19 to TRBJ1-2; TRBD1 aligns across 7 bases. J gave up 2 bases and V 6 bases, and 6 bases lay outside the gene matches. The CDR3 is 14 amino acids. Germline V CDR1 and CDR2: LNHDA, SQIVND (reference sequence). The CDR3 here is CASSPPGGNYGYTF. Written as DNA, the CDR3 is TGTGCCAGTAGCCCCCCAGGGGGGAACTATGGCTACACCTTC.

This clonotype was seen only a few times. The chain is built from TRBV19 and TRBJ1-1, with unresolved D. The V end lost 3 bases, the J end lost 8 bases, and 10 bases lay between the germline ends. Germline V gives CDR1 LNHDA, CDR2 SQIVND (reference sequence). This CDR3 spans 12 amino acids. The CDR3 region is CASSIGTPEAFF. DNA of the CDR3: TGTGCCAGTAGTATTGGCACCCCAGAAGCTTTCTTT. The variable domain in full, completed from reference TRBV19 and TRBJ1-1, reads DGGITQSPKYLFRKEGQNVTLSCEQNLNHDAMYWYRQDPGQGLRLIYYSQIVNDFQKGDIAEGYSVSREKKESFPLTVTSAQKNPTAFYLCASSIGTPEAFFGQGTRLTVV.

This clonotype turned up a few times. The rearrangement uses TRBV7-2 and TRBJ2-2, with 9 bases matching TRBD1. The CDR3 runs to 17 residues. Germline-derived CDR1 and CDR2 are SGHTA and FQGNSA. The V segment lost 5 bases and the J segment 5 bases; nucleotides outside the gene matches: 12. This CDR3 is CASSRSRDRVTTGELFF. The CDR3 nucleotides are TGTGCCAGCAGCCGGTCTCGGGACAGGGTGACTACCGGGGAGCTGTTTTTT.

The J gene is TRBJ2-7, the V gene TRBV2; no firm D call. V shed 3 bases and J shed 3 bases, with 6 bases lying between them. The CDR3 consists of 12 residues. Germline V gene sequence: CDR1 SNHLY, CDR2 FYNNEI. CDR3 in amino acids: CASSEGVYEQYF. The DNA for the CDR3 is TGTGCCAGCAGTGAGGGCGTCTACGAGCAGTACTTC.

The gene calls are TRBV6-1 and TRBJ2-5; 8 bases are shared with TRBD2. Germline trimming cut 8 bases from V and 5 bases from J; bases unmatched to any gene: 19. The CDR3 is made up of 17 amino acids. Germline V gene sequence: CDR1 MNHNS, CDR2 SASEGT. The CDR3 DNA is TGTGCCAGCCGAGGGGCTAGCGGGTCCATTTTGGGGGAGACCCAGTACTTC. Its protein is CASRGASGSILGETQYF.

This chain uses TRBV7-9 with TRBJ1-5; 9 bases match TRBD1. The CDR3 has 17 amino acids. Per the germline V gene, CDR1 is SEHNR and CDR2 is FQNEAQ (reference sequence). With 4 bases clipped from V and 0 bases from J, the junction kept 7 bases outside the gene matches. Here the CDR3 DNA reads TGTGCCAGCAGCTCCTTGACAGGGGGATATAGCAATCAGCCCCAGCATTTT. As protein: CASSSLTGGYSNQPQHF.

Here the CDR3 reads CASSLPISGDSPLHF. The CDR3, as DNA: TGTGCCAGCAGCTTGCCCATTTCCGGGGATTCACCCCTCCACTTT. The V and J genes are TRBV5-4 and TRBJ1-6, with D unclear. The V end was cut by 1 base, the J end by 8 bases, with 13 bases between. CDR3 length equals 15 residues. Germline V lookup: CDR1 SGHNT, CDR2 YYREEE (reference sequence).

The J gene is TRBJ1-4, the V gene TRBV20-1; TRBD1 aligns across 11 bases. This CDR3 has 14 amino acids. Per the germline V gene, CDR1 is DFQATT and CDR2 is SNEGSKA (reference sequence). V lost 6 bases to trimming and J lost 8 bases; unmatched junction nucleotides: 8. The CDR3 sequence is CSAKDRGLVEKLFF. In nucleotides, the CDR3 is TGCAGTGCCAAGGACAGGGGGCTGGTGGAAAAACTGTTTTTT.

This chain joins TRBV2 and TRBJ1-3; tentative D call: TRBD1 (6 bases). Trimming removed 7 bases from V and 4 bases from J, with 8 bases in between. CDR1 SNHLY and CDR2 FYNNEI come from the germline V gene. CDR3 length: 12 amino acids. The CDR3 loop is CASTTGGNTIYF. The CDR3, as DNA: TGTGCCAGCACGACAGGAGGAAACACCATATATTTT.

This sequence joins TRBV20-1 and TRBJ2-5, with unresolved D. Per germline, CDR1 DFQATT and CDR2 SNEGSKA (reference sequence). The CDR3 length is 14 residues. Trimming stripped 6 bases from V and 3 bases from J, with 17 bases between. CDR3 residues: CSASPGQTKETQYF. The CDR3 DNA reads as TGCAGTGCCTCTCCGGGCCAGACAAAAGAGACCCAGTACTTC.

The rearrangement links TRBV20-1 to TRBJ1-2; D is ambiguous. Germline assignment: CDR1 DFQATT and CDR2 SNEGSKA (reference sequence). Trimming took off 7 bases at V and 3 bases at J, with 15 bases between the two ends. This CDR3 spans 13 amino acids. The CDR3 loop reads CSVSFGEDYGYTF. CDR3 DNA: TGCAGTGTTAGTTTTGGGGAAGACTATGGCTACACCTTC.

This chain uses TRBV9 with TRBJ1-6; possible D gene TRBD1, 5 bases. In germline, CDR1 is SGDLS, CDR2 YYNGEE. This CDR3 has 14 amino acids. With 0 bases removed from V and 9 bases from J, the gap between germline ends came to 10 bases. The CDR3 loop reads CASSVVGGSSPLHF. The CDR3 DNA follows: TGTGCCAGCAGCGTAGTTGGGGGGAGTTCACCCCTCCACTTT.